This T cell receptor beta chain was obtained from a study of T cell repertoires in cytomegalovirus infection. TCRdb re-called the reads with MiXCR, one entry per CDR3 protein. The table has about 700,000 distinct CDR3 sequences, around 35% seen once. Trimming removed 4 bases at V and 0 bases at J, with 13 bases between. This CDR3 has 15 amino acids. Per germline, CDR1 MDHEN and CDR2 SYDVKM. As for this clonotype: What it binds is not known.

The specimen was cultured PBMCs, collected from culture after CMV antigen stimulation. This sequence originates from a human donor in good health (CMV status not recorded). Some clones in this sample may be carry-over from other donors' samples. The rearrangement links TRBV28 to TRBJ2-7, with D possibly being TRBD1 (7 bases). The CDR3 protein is CASSSPGGLSYEQYF. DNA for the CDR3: TGTGCCAGCAGTTCTCCAGGGGGACTCTCCTACGAGCAGTACTTC. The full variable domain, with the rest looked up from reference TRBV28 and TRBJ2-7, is DVKVTQSSRYLVKRTGEKVFLECVQDMDHENMFWYRQDPGLGLRLIYFSYDVKMKEKGDIPEGYSVSREKKERFSLILESASTNQTSMYLCASSSPGGLSYEQYFGPGTRLTVT.